The clone carrying this T cell receptor (beta chain) was seen a handful of times. In TCRdb, the 5' RACE reads were re-called with MiXCR into one record per CDR3 protein. The profile shows fewer than 60,000 distinct CDR3 sequences, 28% of them singletons. The germline V and J ends were trimmed by 5 bases and 2 bases, with 12 bases remaining between them. CDR3 size: 14 residues. The receptor's source is a female donor with breast cancer. Sequenced input: naive CD4+ T cells sorted from blood. Subset meaning: naive CD4+ T cells, CD4+CD45RA+CD25-. The rearrangement uses TRBV12-3 or TRBV12-4 and TRBJ1-1, with D possibly TRBD1 on 6 matching bases. The CDR3 coding sequence is TGTGCCAGCAGTACGCCAGGGGCTAACACTGAAGCTTTCTTT. It specifies CASSTPGANTEAFF.